One T cell receptor (beta chain) is described in this entry. How the authors handled the data: Amplifying reference gene primers gave estimates of nucleated cell counts. Sequenced by immunoSEQ multiplex PCR; TCRdb stores in-frame clones only, minus some. The V and J calls and the clone size are those of that table, but D and trimming were determined from the DNA. The sample contains around 200,000 clones, roughly 85% of which appear only once. This entry comes from a study of blood T cell repertoires in COVID-19. Study in general: Samples of COVID-19 (acute and convalescent) were obtained from the United States, Italy and Spain. PBMCs, B-cell-depleted T cells, or T cells were the source of the cDNA or gDNA that made up the material.

With 4 bases clipped from V and 3 bases from J, the junction kept 10 bases outside the gene matches. The CDR3 sequence is 16 residues long. Germline V gene sequence: CDR1 MNHEY, CDR2 SMNVEV (reference sequence). The sequence derives from a woman in her late teens or twenties who had recovered from COVID-19. V gene TRBV27 combines with J gene TRBJ1-1; TRBD1 aligns across 8 bases. Sequenced material: peripheral blood. CDR3 nucleotide sequence: TGTGCCAGCAGTTCGGGAGGACAGGGCGGGGACACTGAAGCTTTCTTT. The encoded protein is CASSSGGQGGDTEAFF.